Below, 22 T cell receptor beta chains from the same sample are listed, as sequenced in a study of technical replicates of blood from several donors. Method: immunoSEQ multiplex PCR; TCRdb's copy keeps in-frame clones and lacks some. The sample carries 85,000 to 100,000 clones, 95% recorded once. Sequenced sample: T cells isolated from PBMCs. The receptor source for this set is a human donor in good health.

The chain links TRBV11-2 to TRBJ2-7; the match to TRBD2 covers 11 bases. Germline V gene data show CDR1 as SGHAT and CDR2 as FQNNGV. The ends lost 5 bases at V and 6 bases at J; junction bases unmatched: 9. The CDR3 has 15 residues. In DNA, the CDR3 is TGTGCCAGCAGCCTCAGTCTAGCGGGAGGAGGCGAGCAGTACTTC. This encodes CASSLSLAGGGEQYF.

In DNA, the CDR3 is TGTGCCAGCGGGGGACAGGGGAACACTGAAGCTTTCTTT. Amino acids: CASGGQGNTEAFF. The rearrangement joins TRBV5-4 to TRBJ1-1, with 9 bases aligning to TRBD1. CDR1 is SGHNT and CDR2 is YYREEE in the germline V gene (reference sequence). With V trimmed by 7 bases and J by 1 base, 2 bases remained unmatched. This CDR3 contains 13 residues.

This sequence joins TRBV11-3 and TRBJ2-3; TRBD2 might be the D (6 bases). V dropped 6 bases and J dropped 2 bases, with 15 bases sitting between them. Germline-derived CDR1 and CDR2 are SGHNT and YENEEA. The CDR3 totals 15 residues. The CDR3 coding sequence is TGTGCCAGCAGGGAGACTAGTCCCTACACAGATACGCAGTATTTT. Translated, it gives CASRETSPYTDTQYF. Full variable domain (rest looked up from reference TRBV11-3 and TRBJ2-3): EAGVVQSPRYKIIEKKQPVAFWCNPISGHNTLYWYLQNLGQGPELLIRYENEEAVDDSQLPKDRFSAERLKGVDSTLKIQPAELGDSAVYLCASRETSPYTDTQYFGPGTRLTVL.

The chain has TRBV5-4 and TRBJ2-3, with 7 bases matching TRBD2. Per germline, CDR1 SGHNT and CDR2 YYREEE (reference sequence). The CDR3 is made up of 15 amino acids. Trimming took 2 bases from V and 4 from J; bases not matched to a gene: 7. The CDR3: CASSLAGRRADTQYF. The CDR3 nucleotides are TGTGCCAGCAGCTTAGCGGGAAGGAGGGCAGATACGCAGTATTTT.

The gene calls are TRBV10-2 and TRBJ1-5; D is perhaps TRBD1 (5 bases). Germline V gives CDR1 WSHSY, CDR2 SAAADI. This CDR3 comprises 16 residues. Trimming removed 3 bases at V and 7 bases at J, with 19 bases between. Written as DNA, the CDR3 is TGCGCCAGCAGTGACCCGCTTGGACCGGGGGGACAGCCCCAGCATTTT. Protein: CASSDPLGPGGQPQHF.

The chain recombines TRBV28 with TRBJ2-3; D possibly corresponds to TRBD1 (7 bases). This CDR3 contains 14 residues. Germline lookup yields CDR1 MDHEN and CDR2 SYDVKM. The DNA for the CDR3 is TGTGCAACCTCAGGGGGGCAGATAACAGATACGCAGTATTTT. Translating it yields CATSGGQITDTQYF.

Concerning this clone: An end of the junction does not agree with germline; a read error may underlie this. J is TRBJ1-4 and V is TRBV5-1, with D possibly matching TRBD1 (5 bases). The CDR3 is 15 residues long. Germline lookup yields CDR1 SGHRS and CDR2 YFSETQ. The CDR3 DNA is TGTGCCAGCAGCCCCGGGGGACGTCCTAATGAAAAACTGTTTTTT. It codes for CASSPGGRPNEKLFF.

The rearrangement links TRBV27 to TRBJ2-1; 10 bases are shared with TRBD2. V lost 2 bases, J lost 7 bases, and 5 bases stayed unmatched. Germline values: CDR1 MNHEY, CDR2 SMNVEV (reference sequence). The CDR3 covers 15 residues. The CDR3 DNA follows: TGTGCCAGCAGTTTACTAGCGGGAGTACGGAATGAGCAGTTCTTC. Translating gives CASSLLAGVRNEQFF.

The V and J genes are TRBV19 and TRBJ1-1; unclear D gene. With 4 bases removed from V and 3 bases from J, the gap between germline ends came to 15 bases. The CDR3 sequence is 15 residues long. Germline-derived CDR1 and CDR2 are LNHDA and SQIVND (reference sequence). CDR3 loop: CASSSTEAIDTEAFF. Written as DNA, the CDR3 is TGTGCCAGTAGTAGTACGGAGGCTATCGACACTGAAGCTTTCTTT.

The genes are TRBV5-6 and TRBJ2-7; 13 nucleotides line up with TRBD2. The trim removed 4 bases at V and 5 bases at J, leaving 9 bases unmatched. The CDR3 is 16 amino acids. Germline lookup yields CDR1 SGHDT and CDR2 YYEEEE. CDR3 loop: CASSHPKLAGGNEQYF. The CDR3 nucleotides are TGTGCCAGCAGCCACCCAAAACTAGCGGGAGGGAACGAGCAGTACTTC.

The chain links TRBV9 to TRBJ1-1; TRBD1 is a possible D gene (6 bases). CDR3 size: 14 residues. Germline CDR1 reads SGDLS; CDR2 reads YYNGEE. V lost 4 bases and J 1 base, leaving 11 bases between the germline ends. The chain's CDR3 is CASSHRQANTEAFF. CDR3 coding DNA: TGTGCCAGCAGCCACAGACAGGCGAACACTGAAGCTTTCTTT.

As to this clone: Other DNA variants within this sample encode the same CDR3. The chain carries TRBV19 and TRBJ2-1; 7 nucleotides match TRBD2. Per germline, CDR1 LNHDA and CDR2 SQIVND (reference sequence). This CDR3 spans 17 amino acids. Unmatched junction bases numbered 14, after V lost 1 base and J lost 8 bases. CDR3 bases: TGTGCCAGTAGTATAGGAAGGGGTGGGAGGGCCCGGGATGAGCAGTTCTTC. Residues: CASSIGRGGRARDEQFF.

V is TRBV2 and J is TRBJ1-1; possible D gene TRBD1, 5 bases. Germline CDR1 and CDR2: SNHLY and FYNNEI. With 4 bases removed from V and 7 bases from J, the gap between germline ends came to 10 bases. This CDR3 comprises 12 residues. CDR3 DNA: TGTGCCAGCAGTGGCGGGGGAAATGAAGCTTTCTTT. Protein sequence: CASSGGGNEAFF.

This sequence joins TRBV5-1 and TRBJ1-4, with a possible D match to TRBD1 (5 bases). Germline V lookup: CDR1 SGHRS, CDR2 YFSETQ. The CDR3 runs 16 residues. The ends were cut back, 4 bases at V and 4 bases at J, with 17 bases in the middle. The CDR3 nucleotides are TGCGCCAGCAGCGGGGGGACTGCGGAATATAATGAAAAACTGTTTTTT. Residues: CASSGGTAEYNEKLFF.

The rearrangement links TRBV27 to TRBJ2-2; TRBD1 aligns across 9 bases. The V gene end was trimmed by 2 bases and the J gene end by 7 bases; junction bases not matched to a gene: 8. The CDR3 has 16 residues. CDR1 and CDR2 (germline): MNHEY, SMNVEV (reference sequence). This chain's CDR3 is CASSLTGTGLIGELFF. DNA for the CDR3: TGTGCCAGCAGTTTAACCGGGACAGGGTTAATCGGGGAGCTGTTTTTT.

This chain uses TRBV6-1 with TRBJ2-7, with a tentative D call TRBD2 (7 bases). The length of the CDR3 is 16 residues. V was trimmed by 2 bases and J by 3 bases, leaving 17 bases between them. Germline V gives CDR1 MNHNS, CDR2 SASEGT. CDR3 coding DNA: TGTGCCAGCAGTGAACCCCGGACAGCGGGGTTCTACGAGCAGTACTTC. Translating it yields CASSEPRTAGFYEQYF.

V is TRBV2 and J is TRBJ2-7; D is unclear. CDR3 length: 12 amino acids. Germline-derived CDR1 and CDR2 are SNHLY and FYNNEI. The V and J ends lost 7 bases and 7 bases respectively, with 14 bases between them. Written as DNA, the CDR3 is TGTGCCAGCATCGACTTAGCAGAAGAGCAGTACTTC. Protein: CASIDLAEEQYF.

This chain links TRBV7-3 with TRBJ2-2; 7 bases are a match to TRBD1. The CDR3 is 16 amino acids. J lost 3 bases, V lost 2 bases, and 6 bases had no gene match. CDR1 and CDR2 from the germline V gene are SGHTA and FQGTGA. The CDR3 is CASSLWGQGDTGELFF. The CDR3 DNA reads TGTGCCAGCAGCTTATGGGGGCAGGGGGACACCGGGGAGCTGTTTTTT.

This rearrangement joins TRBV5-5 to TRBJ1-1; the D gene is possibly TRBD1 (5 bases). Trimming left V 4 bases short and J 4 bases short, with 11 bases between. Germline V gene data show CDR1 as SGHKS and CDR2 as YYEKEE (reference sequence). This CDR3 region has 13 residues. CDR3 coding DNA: TGTGCCAGCAGCGGCTTGGGGGGCACTGAAGCTTTCTTT. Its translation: CASSGLGGTEAFF.

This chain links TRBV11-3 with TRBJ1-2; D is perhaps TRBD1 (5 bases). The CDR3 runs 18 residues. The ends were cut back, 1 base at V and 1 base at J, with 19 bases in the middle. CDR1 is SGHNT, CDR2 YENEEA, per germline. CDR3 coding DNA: TGTGCCAGCAGCTTAGGTGGGGATGCAGGGCCCCTTAACTATGGCTACACCTTC. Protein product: CASSLGGDAGPLNYGYTF. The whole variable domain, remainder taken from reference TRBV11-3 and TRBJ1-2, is EAGVVQSPRYKIIEKKQPVAFWCNPISGHNTLYWYLQNLGQGPELLIRYENEEAVDDSQLPKDRFSAERLKGVDSTLKIQPAELGDSAVYLCASSLGGDAGPLNYGYTFGSGTRLTVV.

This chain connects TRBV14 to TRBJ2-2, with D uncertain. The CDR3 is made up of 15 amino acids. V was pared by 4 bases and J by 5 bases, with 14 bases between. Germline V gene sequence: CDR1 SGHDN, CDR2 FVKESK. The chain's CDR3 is CASSPLERRTGELFF. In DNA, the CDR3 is TGTGCCAGCAGCCCGTTAGAAAGGCGGACCGGGGAGCTGTTTTTT.

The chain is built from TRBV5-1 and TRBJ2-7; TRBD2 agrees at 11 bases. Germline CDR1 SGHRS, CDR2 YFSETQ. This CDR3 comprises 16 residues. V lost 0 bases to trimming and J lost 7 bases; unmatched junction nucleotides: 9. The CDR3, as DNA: TGCGCCAGCAGCTTGGATATAGCGGGAGGGCCGGAGGAGCAGTACTTC. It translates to CASSLDIAGGPEEQYF.